This TCR beta chain was identified during a study of blood T cells in healthy people across ages. Primers used in a second PCR of about 6 to 12 cycles were a sample-barcoded 5' primer and a J-beta primer mix. There were at least 2.5 million CDR3-containing paired-end reads obtained from each sample. TCRdb re-called the 5' RACE reads through MiXCR, storing one row per CDR3 protein. The sample holds hundreds of thousands of distinct CDR3 sequences, 44% seen once. To note about this clonotype: Its antigen is still unknown.

Study findings and constraints: Long-lived donors carried more naive CD4+ cells and greater diversity than aged donors.

Trimming cost V 2 bases and J 0 bases, with 8 bases left between them. This CDR3 region has 15 residues. Source material: blood. The genes are TRBV12-3 or TRBV12-4 and TRBJ2-1; no clear D gene. This receptor was obtained from a man aged 55-75 years in good health. The CDR3 protein is CASSLRPNSYNEQFF. The CDR3 DNA reads TGTGCCAGCAGTTTAAGACCGAACTCCTACAATGAGCAGTTCTTC.